There are many counts of the clone carrying this TCR beta chain. The antigen remains unidentified. This sample was taken from a study of identical twins. Every sampled donor was Caucasian and healthy. A single record per CDR3 protein comes from TCRdb applying MiXCR to the 5' RACE reads. The sample records roughly 710,000 distinct CDR3 sequences, around 6.1% being singletons. V was trimmed by 7 bases and J by 4 bases, leaving 11 bases between them. The CDR3 contains 12 residues. Germline lookup yields CDR1 SQVTM and CDR2 ANQGSEA. Whole-study findings and limits: Twin sharing of out-of-frame TCR alpha was underestimated by models in monozygotic pairs. Memory repertoires showed no such pattern, whereas abundant cord blood beta clonotypes carried fewer insertions. There was an excess of low generation probability in the out-of-frame alpha sequences that twins shared.

This rearrangement joins TRBV29-1 to TRBJ2-1, with D possibly being TRBD1 (6 bases). The sequence was collected from a man between 18 and 35 years old in good health. What was sequenced was naive T cells sorted from blood. The CDR3 DNA reads as TGCAGCGCTCGACAGGTTTACAATGAGCAGTTCTTC. It is translated as CSARQVYNEQFF.